Below, one T cell receptor (beta chain) is given with its context. This entry comes from a study of OX40 agonist ivuxolimab in advanced cancers. Measured with immunoSEQ multiplex PCR; TCRdb has only the in-frame clones, and not every one. This sample has roughly 40,000 clones, with 85% to 90% found just once. Sample: CD4+ or CD8+ T cells sorted from blood, taken in a trial of the OX40 agonist ivuxolimab. The TCR comes from an adult with an advanced solid tumor such as melanoma, head and neck, liver or kidney cancer.

The CDR3 spells CAWSVPGRRETQYF. CDR3 bases: TGTGCCTGGAGTGTTCCAGGGCGGAGGGAGACCCAGTACTTC. J is TRBJ2-5 and V is TRBV30; D may be TRBD1 or TRBD2 (5 bases each). V lost 0 bases, J lost 5 bases, and 13 bases lay in between. The length of the CDR3 is 14 residues. The germline CDR1 and CDR2 sequences are GTSNPN and SVGIG (reference sequence).